Detailed here is one TCR beta chain. Its antigen specificity is not known. The record has no base qualities; no much larger clone is one base away. These data are taken from a study of blood T cell repertoires in COVID-19 (dated by TCRdb to about 2020). The study in broad terms: Samples covering the acute and convalescent phases of COVID-19 were provided by collaborators in the United States, Italy and Spain. The material from the prospective study consisted of cDNA or gDNA derived from T cells, B-cell-depleted T cells, or PBMCs. Deeply sampled blood TCRbeta repertoires from subjects exposed to, actively infected with, or recovered from COVID-19 were included in the dataset. The repertoires were released in a freely available public database meant as a resource for research on the immune response to SARS-CoV-2. The samples were drawn from the first 160 participants of the ongoing ImmuneRACE study and from 1,200 or so subjects provided by 6 global collaborators. Sample metadata almost always included a de-identified subject ID, COVID-19 status, age in years and sex. HLA class I and class II types, where available, came from metadata supplied by the sample provider rather than from assay-based typing. Broader findings and caveats from the paper: Clinical and demographic metadata were provided uncurated, with the amount varying by source and participant.

The V end loses 3 bases and the J end loses 8 bases, and a stretch of 29 bases separates them. From a lookup of the germline V gene, CDR1 and CDR2 are SGDLS and YYNGEE. The cysteine opens and the phenylalanine closes a CDR3 of 18 amino acids. The read is trimmed to its CDR3 DNA, 54 bases read in frame from base 1. Participants in the prospective study were aged about 18 to 89 years, lived in 24 United States geographic areas, and enrolled through a virtual design. In the prospective study, cohorts were assigned on the basis of participant-reported clinical history obtained from a screening survey and a study questionnaire. ImmuneRACE Cohort 3 recovered participants were defined by two consecutive negative NP/OP PCR tests, healthcare professional clearance, or symptom resolution. Mobile phlebotomists in the prospective study collected whole blood, serum and a nasopharyngeal or oropharyngeal swab from every participant. Additional blood draws and questionnaires over an approximately two-month period could optionally be provided by prospective study participants. Before DNA extraction, prospective study blood samples were shipped either frozen or at room temperature.

The immunoSEQ Assay, a bias-controlled multiplex PCR, was used to amplify TCRbeta CDR3 regions from genomic DNA. The paper's data handling went like this. The number of nucleated cells in each sample was estimated from the amplification of reference gene primers within the assay. To quantify the absolute abundance of each unique TCRbeta CDR3 rearrangement, sequence reads were collapsed and filtered. For each sample, productive Simpson clonality was calculated as the square root of Simpson's diversity index across productive rearrangements. TCRdb holds this immuneACCESS table with in-frame rearrangements only. Some clones are missing; in checked studies, unresolved V genes explain under half, and the rest has no known cause. V and J calls and clone size are as listed in that table; D and trimming were resolved from the DNA. The sample contains hundreds of thousands of clones, 70% to 90% of them found a single time. The top ten hold 0.8% to 1% of the sample.

Sequencing input: PBMCs or T cells enriched from blood (not recorded which). The V and J genes are TRBV9 and TRBJ1-2, with a tentative D gene TRBD1 over 6 matching bases. This TCR was sampled from a woman aged 25 to 39 who had recovered from COVID-19. In nucleotides, the sequence is TGTGCCAGCAGCGGTTTCGTTTCTCTGGACCCAGGGGCGGAGGGCTACACCTTC. This translates into CASSGFVSLDPGAEGYTF.